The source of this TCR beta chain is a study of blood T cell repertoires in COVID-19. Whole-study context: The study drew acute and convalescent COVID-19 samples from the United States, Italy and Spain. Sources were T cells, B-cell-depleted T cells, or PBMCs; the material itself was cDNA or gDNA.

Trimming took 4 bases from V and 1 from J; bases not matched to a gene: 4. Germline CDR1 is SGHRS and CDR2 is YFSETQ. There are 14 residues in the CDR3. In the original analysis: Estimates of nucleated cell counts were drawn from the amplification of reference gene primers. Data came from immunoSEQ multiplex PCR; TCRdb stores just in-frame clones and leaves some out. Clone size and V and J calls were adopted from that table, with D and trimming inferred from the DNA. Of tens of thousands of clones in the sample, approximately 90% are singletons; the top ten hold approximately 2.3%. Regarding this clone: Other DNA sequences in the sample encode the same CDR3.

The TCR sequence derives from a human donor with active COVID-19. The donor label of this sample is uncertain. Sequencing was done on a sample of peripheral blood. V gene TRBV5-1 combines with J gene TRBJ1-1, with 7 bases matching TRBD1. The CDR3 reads CASSRGQANTEAFF. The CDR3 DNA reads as TGCGCCAGCAGCCGAGGACAGGCGAACACTGAAGCTTTCTTT.